The 9 T cell receptor beta chains listed next were all sequenced from one sample in a study of OX40 agonist ivuxolimab in advanced cancers. Only in-frame clones appear in the TCRdb table, and some are missing; sequencing was by immunoSEQ multiplex PCR. The top ten hold roughly 0.4% of the sample, which has around 84,000 clones, about 90% seen once. Sequencing used CD4+ or CD8+ T cells sorted from blood, obtained in a trial of the OX40 agonist ivuxolimab. These receptors were collected from an adult with an advanced solid tumor such as melanoma, head and neck, liver or kidney cancer.

The chain carries TRBV7-2 and TRBJ1-5; D remains unclear. The V end was cut by 1 base, the J end by 0 bases, with 7 bases between. There are 15 residues in the CDR3. The germline CDR1 and CDR2 sequences are SGHTA and FQGNSA. CDR3 residues: CASSLDRDSNQPQHF. CDR3 coding DNA: TGTGCCAGCAGCTTAGATAGGGATAGCAATCAGCCCCAGCATTTT.

V usage is TRBV11-3 and J usage is TRBJ1-2, with D uncertain. Trimming took 3 bases from V and 4 from J, leaving 15 bases between them. The V gene's germline CDR1 is SGHNT and CDR2 YENEEA. This CDR3 is built from 15 residues. Here the CDR3 reads CASSLGSESFYGYTF. CDR3 coding DNA: TGTGCCAGCAGCTTGGGGTCAGAAAGCTTCTATGGCTACACCTTC. The full variable domain, its missing parts supplied by reference TRBV11-3 and TRBJ1-2, is EAGVVQSPRYKIIEKKQPVAFWCNPISGHNTLYWYLQNLGQGPELLIRYENEEAVDDSQLPKDRFSAERLKGVDSTLKIQPAELGDSAVYLCASSLGSESFYGYTFGSGTRLTVV.

The chain is built from TRBV5-1 and TRBJ1-2; 9 bases line up with TRBD1. CDR3 length: 16 residues. CDR1 SGHRS and CDR2 YFSETQ come from the germline V gene. V shed 3 bases, J shed 5 bases, and the junction held 11 bases outside the gene matches. The CDR3 loop is CASSSPGQGQLYGYTF. Here the CDR3 DNA reads TGCGCCAGCAGCTCTCCGGGACAGGGACAATTGTATGGCTACACCTTC.

For this clone: One end of the junction is discordant with germline, which a read error may explain. The rearrangement joins TRBV7-2 to TRBJ2-1, with 16 bases lining up with TRBD2. CDR1 and CDR2 (germline): SGHTA, FQGNSA. CDR3 size: 16 residues. The CDR3: CASSPASGTSGGARVF. Here the CDR3 DNA reads TGTGCCAGCAGCCCAGCCTCCGGGACTAGCGGGGGGGCCAGGGTCTTC.

This clone appeared once. The V and J genes are TRBV21-1 and TRBJ2-3; TRBD1 is the table's D call, not checked against the DNA. TRBV21-1 is classified as a pseudogene. The CDR3 length is 16 residues. CDR3: CASSKFYRGTTDTQYF. For the CDR3, the DNA is TGTGCCAGCAGCAAATTCTACAGGGGGACCACAGATACGCAGTATTTT.

The chain couples TRBV28 to TRBJ1-2, with D uncertain. The CDR3 runs 12 residues. The ends were cut back, 5 bases at V and 4 bases at J, with 8 bases in the middle. Germline-derived CDR1 and CDR2 are MDHEN and SYDVKM. DNA of the CDR3: TGTGCCAGCAGTCAGAGATCCTATGGCTACACCTTC. Translating gives CASSQRSYGYTF.

The CDR3, as DNA: TGTGCCAGCAGCCGAACGACAGGGGGGGAGACCCAGTACTTC. Translating gives CASSRTTGGETQYF. The V and J genes are TRBV7-7 and TRBJ2-5, with 9 bases identical to TRBD1. In germline, CDR1 is SSHAT, CDR2 FNYEAQ (reference sequence). This CDR3 has 14 residues. The V segment lost 5 bases and the J segment 5 bases; nucleotides outside the gene matches: 6.

V is TRBV19 and J is TRBJ1-1; D uncertain. Trimming took off 3 bases at V and 1 base at J, with 15 bases between the two ends. This CDR3 region has 16 residues. Germline V CDR1 and CDR2: LNHDA, SQIVND (reference sequence). In DNA, the CDR3 is TGTGCCAGTAGTATCCTCTCGCAGACGGAGAACACTGAAGCTTTCTTT. Translated, it gives CASSILSQTENTEAFF.

This clone was observed a handful of times. The chain joins TRBV5-4 to TRBJ2-3; D gene unclear. Trimming cost V 2 bases and J 0 bases, with 10 bases left between them. The CDR3 totals 15 residues. Germline V gene sequence: CDR1 SGHNT, CDR2 YYREEE (reference sequence). The CDR3 coding sequence is TGTGCCAGCAGCTTTAATCACTTTAGCACAGATACGCAGTATTTT. The encoded protein is CASSFNHFSTDTQYF. Based on the CDR3 plus reference TRBV5-4 and TRBJ2-3, the full variable domain is ETGVTQSPTHLIKTRGQQVTLRCSSQSGHNTVSWYQQALGQGPQFIFQYYREEENGRGNFPPRFSGLQFPNYSSELNVNALELDDSALYLCASSFNHFSTDTQYFGPGTRLTVL.